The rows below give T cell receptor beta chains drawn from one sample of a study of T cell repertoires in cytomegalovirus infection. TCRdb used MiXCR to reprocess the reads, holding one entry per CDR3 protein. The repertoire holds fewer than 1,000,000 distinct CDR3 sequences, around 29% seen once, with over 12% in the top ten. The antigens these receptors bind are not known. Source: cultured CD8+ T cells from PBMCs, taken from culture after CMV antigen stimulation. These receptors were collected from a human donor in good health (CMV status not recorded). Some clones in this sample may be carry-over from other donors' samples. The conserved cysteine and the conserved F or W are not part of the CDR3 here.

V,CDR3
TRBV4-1,ASSPTGAHEQY
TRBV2,ASSERRKPNTGELF
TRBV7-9,ASSSLRGASTDTQY
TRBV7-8,ASSSPRGAGETQY
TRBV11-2,ASRKEGGYGYT
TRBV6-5,ASSPPGTGAVDTQY
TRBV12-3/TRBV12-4,ASTGGGQPQH
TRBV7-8,ASSLPPGQGNQPQH
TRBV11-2,ASNPYGMNTEAF
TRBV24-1,ATSDLRANTGELF
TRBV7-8,ASSLGSRRGPFKVEQY
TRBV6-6,ASSKGQGKLF
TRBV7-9,ASSSSDRGLSTDTQY
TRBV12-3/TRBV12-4,ASSDTAAGYT
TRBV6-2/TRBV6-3,ASETRENTEAF
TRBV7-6,ASSLAVQGNTEAF
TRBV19,ASSMRTAYYNEQF
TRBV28,ASSLSVRISTQH
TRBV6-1,ASSAWDRGLTEAF
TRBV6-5,ASSNQDRAAYEQY
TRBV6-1,ASSGTGTISTDTQY
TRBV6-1,ASSEAWQGAYNEQF
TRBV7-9,ASSPPVQGLGETQY
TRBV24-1,ATSDWDNQPQH
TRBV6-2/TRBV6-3,ASRIGELF
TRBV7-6,ASSFGRLSREETQY
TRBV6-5,ASSYGTGWGYT